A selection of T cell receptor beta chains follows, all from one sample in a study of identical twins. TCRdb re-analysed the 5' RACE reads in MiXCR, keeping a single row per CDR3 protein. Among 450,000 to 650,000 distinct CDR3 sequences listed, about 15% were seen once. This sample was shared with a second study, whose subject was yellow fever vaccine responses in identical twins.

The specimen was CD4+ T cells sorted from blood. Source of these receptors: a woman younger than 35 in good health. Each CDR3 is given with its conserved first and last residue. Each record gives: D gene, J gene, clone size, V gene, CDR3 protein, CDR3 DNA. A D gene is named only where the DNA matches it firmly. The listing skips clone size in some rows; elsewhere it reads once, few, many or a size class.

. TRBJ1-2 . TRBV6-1 CASRPTGINYGYTF TGTGCCAGCAGGCCAACAGGGATAAACTATGGCTACACCTTC
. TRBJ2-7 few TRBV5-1 CASSRSDGKPYYEQYF TGCGCCAGCAGCCGGTCAGACGGGAAGCCATACTACGAGCAGTACTTC
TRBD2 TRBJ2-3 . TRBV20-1 CSASKLGSGISVGTDTQYF TGCAGTGCCTCTAAGCTCGGTAGCGGGATTAGCGTCGGGACAGATACGCAGTATTTT
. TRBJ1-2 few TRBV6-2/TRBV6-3 CASTYRESNYGYTF TGTGCCAGCACCTACAGGGAATCTAACTATGGCTACACCTTC
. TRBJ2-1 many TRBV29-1 CSVERLAPYNEQFF TGCAGCGTTGAGAGGCTAGCGCCCTACAATGAGCAGTTCTTC
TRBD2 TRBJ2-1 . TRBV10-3 CAISSGLEAEQFF TGTGCCATCAGCTCGGGACTAGAAGCTGAGCAGTTCTTC
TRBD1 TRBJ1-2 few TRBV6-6 CASSSRDRDGYTF TGTGCCAGCAGTTCCCGGGACAGGGATGGCTACACCTTC
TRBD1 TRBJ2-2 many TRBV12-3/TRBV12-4 CASSLRGHSGELFF TGTGCCAGCAGTTTAAGGGGGCATTCCGGGGAGCTGTTTTTT
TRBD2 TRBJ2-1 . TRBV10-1 CASSSRAGDGAEQFF TGCGCCAGCAGTTCCCGAGCGGGAGACGGGGCTGAGCAGTTCTTC
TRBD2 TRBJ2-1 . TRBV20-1 CSAILAELWGEQFF TGCAGTGCCATACTAGCGGAGTTATGGGGTGAGCAGTTCTTC
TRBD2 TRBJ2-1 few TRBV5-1 CASSLPVAGGRADEQFF TGCGCCAGCAGCTTGCCCGTAGCGGGAGGCCGGGCGGATGAGCAGTTCTTC
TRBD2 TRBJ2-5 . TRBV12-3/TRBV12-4 CAPSSRGGDMETQYF TGTGCCCCCAGTTCTCGGGGGGGCGATATGGAGACCCAGTACTTC
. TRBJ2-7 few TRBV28 CASSLLASVYEQYF TGTGCCAGCAGTTTACTGGCTAGCGTCTACGAGCAGTACTTC
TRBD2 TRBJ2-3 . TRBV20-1 CSAREPSGRADTQYF TGCAGTGCTAGAGAGCCTAGCGGGAGAGCAGATACGCAGTATTTT
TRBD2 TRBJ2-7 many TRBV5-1 CASSRTSGDGYEQYF TGCGCCAGCAGCCGGACTAGCGGAGATGGTTACGAGCAGTACTTC
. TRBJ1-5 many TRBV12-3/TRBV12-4 CASNKQEMGPQHF TGTGCCAGCAACAAACAGGAGATGGGGCCCCAGCATTTT
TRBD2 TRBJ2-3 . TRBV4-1 CASSQLLAGGTDTQYF TGCGCCAGCAGCCAGTTACTAGCGGGGGGAACAGATACGCAGTATTTT
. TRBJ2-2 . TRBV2 CASTGGAVTGELFF TGTGCCAGCACCGGTGGGGCAGTGACCGGGGAGCTGTTTTTT
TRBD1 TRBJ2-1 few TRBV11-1 CASSADRGPSSYNEQFF TGTGCCAGCAGCGCGGACAGGGGCCCCAGCTCCTACAATGAGCAGTTCTTC
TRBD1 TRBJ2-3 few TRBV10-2 CASTKGARSTDTQYF TGCGCCAGCACTAAGGGGGCGAGGAGCACAGATACGCAGTATTTT
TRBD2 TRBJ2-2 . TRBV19 CASNGGRYTGELFF TGTGCCAGTAACGGCGGGAGGTACACCGGGGAGCTGTTTTTT
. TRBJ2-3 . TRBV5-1 CASSRRGPVVTDTQYF TGCGCCAGCAGCCGCCGAGGCCCAGTGGTTACAGATACGCAGTATTTT
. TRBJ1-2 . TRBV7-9 CASSLAPGAHGYTF TGTGCCAGCAGCTTAGCTCCGGGTGCCCATGGCTACACCTTC
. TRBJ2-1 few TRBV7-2 CASSFLPFYEQFF TGTGCCAGCAGCTTTTTACCATTTTATGAGCAGTTCTTC
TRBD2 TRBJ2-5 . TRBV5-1 CASSGSGAQGTQYF TGCGCCAGCTCGGGTAGCGGGGCCCAGGGGACCCAGTACTTC